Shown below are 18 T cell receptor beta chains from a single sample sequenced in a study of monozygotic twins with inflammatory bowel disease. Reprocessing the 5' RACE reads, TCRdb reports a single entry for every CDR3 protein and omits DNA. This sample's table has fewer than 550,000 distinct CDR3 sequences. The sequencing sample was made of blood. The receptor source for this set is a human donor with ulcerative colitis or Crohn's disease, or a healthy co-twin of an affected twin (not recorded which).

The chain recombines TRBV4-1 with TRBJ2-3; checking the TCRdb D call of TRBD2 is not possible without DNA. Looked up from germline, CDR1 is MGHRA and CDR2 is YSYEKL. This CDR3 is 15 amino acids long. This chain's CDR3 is CASSQEERNTDTQYF.

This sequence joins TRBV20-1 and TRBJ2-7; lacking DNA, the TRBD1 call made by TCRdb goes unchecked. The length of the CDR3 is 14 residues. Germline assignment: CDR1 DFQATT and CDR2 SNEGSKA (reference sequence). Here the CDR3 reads CSASGQGAAYEQYF.

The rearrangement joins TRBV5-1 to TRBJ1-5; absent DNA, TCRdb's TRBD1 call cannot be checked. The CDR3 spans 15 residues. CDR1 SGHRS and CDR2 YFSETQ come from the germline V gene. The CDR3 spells CASSLDGGSNQPQHF.

The CDR3 reads CAWNRREDQPQHF. This sequence joins TRBV30 and TRBJ1-5. The CDR3 is 13 residues long. The V gene's germline CDR1 is GTSNPN and CDR2 SVGIG (reference sequence).

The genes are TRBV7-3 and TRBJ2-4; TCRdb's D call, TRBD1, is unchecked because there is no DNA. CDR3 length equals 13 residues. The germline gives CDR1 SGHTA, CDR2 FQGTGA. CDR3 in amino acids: CASSSRKGDIQYF.

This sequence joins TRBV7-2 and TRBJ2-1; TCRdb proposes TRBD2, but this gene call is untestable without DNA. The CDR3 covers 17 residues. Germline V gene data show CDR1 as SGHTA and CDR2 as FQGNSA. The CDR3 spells CASSFLRLAGRGNEQFF.

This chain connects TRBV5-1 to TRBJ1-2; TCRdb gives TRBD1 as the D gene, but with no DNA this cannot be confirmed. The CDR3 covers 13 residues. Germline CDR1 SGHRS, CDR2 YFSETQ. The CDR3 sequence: CASSTGEFYGYTF.

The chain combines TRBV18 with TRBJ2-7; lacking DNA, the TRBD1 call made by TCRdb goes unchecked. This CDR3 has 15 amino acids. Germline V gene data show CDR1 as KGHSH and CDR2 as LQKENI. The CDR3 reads CASSLTTGTGYEQYF.

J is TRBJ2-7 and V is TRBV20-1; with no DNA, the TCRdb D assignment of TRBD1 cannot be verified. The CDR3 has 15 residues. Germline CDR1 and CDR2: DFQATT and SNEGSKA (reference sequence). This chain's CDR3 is CSAPPRREGSYEQYF.

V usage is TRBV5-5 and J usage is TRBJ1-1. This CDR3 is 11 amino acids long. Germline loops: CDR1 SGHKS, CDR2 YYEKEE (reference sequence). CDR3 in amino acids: CASTQWSEAFF.

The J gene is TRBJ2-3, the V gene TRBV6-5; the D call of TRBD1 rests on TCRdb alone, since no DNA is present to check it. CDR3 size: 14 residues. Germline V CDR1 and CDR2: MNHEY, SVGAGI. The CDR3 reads CASSYSSREGTQYF.

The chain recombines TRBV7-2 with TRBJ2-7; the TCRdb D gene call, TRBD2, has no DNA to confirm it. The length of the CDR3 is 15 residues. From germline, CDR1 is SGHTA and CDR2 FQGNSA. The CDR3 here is CASSAASLSSYEQYF.

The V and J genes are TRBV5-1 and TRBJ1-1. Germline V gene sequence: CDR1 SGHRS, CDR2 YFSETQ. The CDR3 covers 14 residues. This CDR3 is CASSLAVKNTEAFF. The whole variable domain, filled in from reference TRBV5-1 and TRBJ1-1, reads KAGVTQTPRYLIKTRGQQVTLSCSPISGHRSVSWYQQTPGQGLQFLFEYFSETQRNKGNFPGRFSGRQFSNSRSEMNVSTLELGDSALYLCASSLAVKNTEAFFGQGTRLTVV.

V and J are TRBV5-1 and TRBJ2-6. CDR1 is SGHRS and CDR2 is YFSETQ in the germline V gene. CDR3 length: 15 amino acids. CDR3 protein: CASSSGSLGANVLTF.

The CDR3 spells CASSLDRLRGTDTQYF. This chain connects TRBV5-1 to TRBJ2-3; absent DNA, TCRdb's TRBD2 call cannot be checked. Per germline, CDR1 SGHRS and CDR2 YFSETQ. The CDR3 sequence is 16 residues long. The whole variable domain, filled in from reference TRBV5-1 and TRBJ2-3, reads KAGVTQTPRYLIKTRGQQVTLSCSPISGHRSVSWYQQTPGQGLQFLFEYFSETQRNKGNFPGRFSGRQFSNSRSEMNVSTLELGDSALYLCASSLDRLRGTDTQYFGPGTRLTVL.

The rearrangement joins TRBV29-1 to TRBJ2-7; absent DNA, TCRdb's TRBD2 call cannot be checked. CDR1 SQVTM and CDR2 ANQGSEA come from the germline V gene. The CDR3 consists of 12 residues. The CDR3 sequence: CSAGGGSYEQYF.

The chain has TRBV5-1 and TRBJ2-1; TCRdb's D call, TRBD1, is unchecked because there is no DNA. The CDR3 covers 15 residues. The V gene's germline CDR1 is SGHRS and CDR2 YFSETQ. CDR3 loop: CASSLGDRKNNEQFF.

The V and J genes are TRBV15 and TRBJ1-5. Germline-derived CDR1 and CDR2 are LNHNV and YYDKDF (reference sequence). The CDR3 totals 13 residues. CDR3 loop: CATSRVSNQPQHF.